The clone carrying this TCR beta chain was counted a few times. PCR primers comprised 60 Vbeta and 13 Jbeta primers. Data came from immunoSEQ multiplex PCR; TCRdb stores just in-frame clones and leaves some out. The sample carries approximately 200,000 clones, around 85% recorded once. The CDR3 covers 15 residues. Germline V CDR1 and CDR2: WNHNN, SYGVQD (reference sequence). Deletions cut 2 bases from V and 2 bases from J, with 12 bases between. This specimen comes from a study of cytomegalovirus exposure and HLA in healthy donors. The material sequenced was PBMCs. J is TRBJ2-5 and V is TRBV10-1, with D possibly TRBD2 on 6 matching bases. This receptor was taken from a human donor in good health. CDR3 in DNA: TGCGCCAGCAGTGAGAGCGGGTGGTCGCAAGAGACCCAGTACTTC. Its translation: CASSESGWSQETQYF.